Each of the 32 T cell receptor beta chains below was sequenced from the same sample in a study of siplizumab effects on memory and regulatory T cells. Profiled with immunoSEQ multiplex PCR; TCRdb holds only in-frame clones, not every one. Of around 100,000 clones in the sample, around 92% were seen once. The sequenced sample was Tregs sorted from blood. These TCRs come from a human donor in good health.

This chain links TRBV6-6 with TRBJ2-5; TRBD1 is a possible D gene (6 bases). The DNA end lines up better with TRBJ2-7; the J call may be wrong. Germline CDR1 and CDR2: MNHNY and SVGAGI (reference sequence). The CDR3 covers 13 residues. The CDR3 region has the DNA TGTGCCAGCAGCCGGGACAAATACTACGAGCAGTACTTC. Translated, it gives CASSRDKYYEQYF.

V gene TRBV7-6 combines with J gene TRBJ2-1; TRBD2 might be the D (5 bases). This CDR3 has 17 amino acids. With 5 bases removed from V and 0 bases from J, the gap between germline ends came to 17 bases. Germline loops: CDR1 SGHVS, CDR2 FNYEAQ. As DNA, the CDR3 is TGTGCCAGCAGCCCAAGGTTGGCGGGCAGCTCCTACAATGAGCAGTTCTTC. Amino acid sequence: CASSPRLAGSSYNEQFF. Filled out from reference TRBV7-6 and TRBJ2-1, the complete variable domain reads GAGVSQSPRYKVTKRGQDVALRCDPISGHVSLYWYRQALGQGPEFLTYFNYEAQQDKSGLPNDRFSAERPEGSISTLTIQRTEQRDSAMYRCASSPRLAGSSYNEQFFGPGTRLTVL.

The chain employs TRBV19 and TRBJ2-2; 9 nucleotides align to TRBD1. The V segment lost 7 bases and the J segment 1 base; nucleotides outside the gene matches: 7. This CDR3 spans 16 amino acids. The V gene's germline CDR1 is LNHDA and CDR2 SQIVND (reference sequence). CDR3 sequence (DNA): TGTGCCAGTAACAGGGGGCACGGGGGGAACACCGGGGAGCTGTTTTTT. Amino acids: CASNRGHGGNTGELFF.

This chain connects TRBV14 to TRBJ2-1; D gene unclear. V lost 4 bases and J 7 bases, leaving 8 bases between the germline ends. CDR3 length: 12 amino acids. Germline CDR1 is SGHDN and CDR2 is FVKESK. CDR3 in amino acids: CASSLPLNEQFF. The CDR3 DNA reads as TGTGCCAGCAGCCTCCCACTGAATGAGCAGTTCTTC.

The chain is built from TRBV6-1 and TRBJ2-7; D is tentatively TRBD1 or TRBD2 (6 bases each). From germline, CDR1 is MNHNS and CDR2 SASEGT. Trimming removed 0 bases at V and 11 bases at J, with 20 bases between. CDR3 length equals 15 residues. The CDR3 spells CASSEALSRGVSEYF. CDR3 sequence (DNA): TGTGCCAGCAGTGAAGCGCTGTCTAGGGGGGTGAGCGAGTACTTC.

The J gene is TRBJ2-3, the V gene TRBV5-6; maybe TRBD1 (5 bases). V was pared by 1 base and J by 5 bases, with 23 bases between. The CDR3 loop spans 18 amino acids. CDR1 is SGHDT, CDR2 YYEEEE, per germline. CDR3 in amino acids: CASSLYIATVLDGDTQYF. In nucleotides, the CDR3 is TGTGCCAGCAGCTTGTATATTGCGACAGTATTGGATGGAGATACGCAGTATTTT.

The V call is TRBV5-4, the J call TRBJ2-1; no reliable D call. The V end was cut by 2 bases, the J end by 7 bases, with 10 bases between. CDR1 and CDR2 (germline): SGHNT, YYREEE (reference sequence). The length of the CDR3 is 13 residues. The DNA for the CDR3 is TGTGCCAGCAGCTTTAGTTTCGCAAATGAGCAGTTCTTC. Translating it yields CASSFSFANEQFF.

The chain carries TRBV10-1 and TRBJ2-2; D gene unclear. CDR3 length: 12 amino acids. Germline values: CDR1 WNHNN, CDR2 SYGVQD (reference sequence). The V gene lost 6 bases and the J gene lost 5 bases, with 7 bases spanning the gap. DNA for the CDR3: TGCGCCAGCAGCCTAGTAACCGGGGAGCTGTTTTTT. Amino acid sequence: CASSLVTGELFF.

This sequence joins TRBV7-9 and TRBJ2-1, with D unclear. V lost 10 bases and J 2 bases, leaving 6 bases between the germline ends. This CDR3 contains 11 residues. The germline V gene has CDR1 SEHNR and CDR2 FQNEAQ (reference sequence). CDR3 in amino acids: CATAAYNEQFF. CDR3 in DNA: TGTGCCACTGCAGCCTACAATGAGCAGTTCTTC.

Concerning this clone itself: A junction end diverges from the germline sequence, so it may reflect a read error. J is TRBJ1-5 and V is TRBV19; 8 bases map to TRBD1. The germline V gene has CDR1 LNHDA and CDR2 SQIVND (reference sequence). This CDR3 is 15 amino acids long. Written as DNA, the CDR3 is TGTGCCAGTAGTATCGGGACAGGAGGATATCAGCCCCGGCATTTT. Encoded protein: CASSIGTGGYQPRHF. Looking up the rest from reference TRBV19 and TRBJ1-5 gives the full variable domain: DGGITQSPKYLFRKEGQNVTLSCEQNLNHDAMYWYRQDPGQGLRLIYYSQIVNDFQKGDIAEGYSVSREKKESFPLTVTSAQKNPTAFYLCASSIGTGGYQPRHFGDGTRLSIL.

This clone was seen a single time. CDR3: CASSLGIAGGPHEQFF. The CDR3, as DNA: TGTGCCAGCAGCTTGGGTATAGCGGGAGGACCCCATGAGCAGTTCTTC. The chain links TRBV5-6 to TRBJ2-1, with 10 nucleotides matching TRBD2. The CDR3 covers 16 residues. CDR1 is SGHDT and CDR2 is YYEEEE in the germline V gene. V was pared by 0 bases and J by 8 bases, with 8 bases of the junction left unmatched.

The chain combines TRBV29-1 with TRBJ1-1, with a tentative D call TRBD1 (6 bases). Germline lookup yields CDR1 SQVTM and CDR2 ANQGSEA. V was trimmed by 8 bases and J by 10 bases, leaving 17 bases between them. This CDR3 has 11 amino acids. CDR3 nucleotide sequence: TGCAGCTCCGCCCGGGGGCAGGGAGCTTTCTTT. Encoded protein: CSSARGQGAFF. The whole variable domain, filled in from reference TRBV29-1 and TRBJ1-1, reads SAVISQKPSRDICQRGTSLTIQCQVDSQVTMMFWYRQQPGQSLTLIATANQGSEATYESGFVIDKFPISRPNLTFSTLTVSNMSPEDSSIYLCSSARGQGAFFGQGTRLTVV.

This clone appeared a single time. The rearrangement joins TRBV5-6 to TRBJ1-2, with D perhaps matching TRBD1 (5 bases). V lost 4 bases and J lost 7, with 20 bases in between. The CDR3 totals 15 residues. Germline CDR1 reads SGHDT; CDR2 reads YYEEEE. CDR3 sequence reads: CASSAYLQAVGGYTF. The CDR3 DNA reads TGTGCCAGCAGCGCCTACCTACAGGCGGTGGGTGGCTACACCTTC.

The chain has TRBV7-3 and TRBJ2-4, with 13 nucleotides matching TRBD2. The CDR3 is 16 residues long. V was clipped by 5 bases and J by 6 bases; unmatched bases: 7. CDR1 SGHTA and CDR2 FQGTGA come from the germline V gene. CDR3 DNA sequence: TGTGCCAGCAGCAGTGGACTAGCGGGAGCAGGAAACATTCAGTACTTC. Protein product: CASSSGLAGAGNIQYF.

The rearrangement uses TRBV19 and TRBJ1-1, with 8 bases matching TRBD1. Germline V gene sequence: CDR1 LNHDA, CDR2 SQIVND (reference sequence). The CDR3 extends over 18 amino acids. Unmatched junction bases numbered 21, after V lost 8 bases and J lost 4 bases. The CDR3 sequence is CASLAPIGTGYGSTEAFF. The CDR3 DNA reads as TGTGCCAGTTTGGCTCCCATCGGGACAGGATATGGGAGCACTGAAGCTTTCTTT.

The chain employs TRBV5-5 and TRBJ2-5; D is uncertain. Deletions cut 1 base from V and 4 bases from J, with 14 bases between. In germline, CDR1 is SGHKS, CDR2 YYEKEE (reference sequence). CDR3 length equals 15 residues. CDR3 DNA sequence: TGTGCCAGCAGCTTGTTTTCTGCGGTGGGAGAGACCCAGTACTTC. Translated: CASSLFSAVGETQYF.

The chain combines TRBV7-3 with TRBJ2-3, with TRBD2 identical over 10 bases. The ends lost 1 base at V and 4 bases at J; junction bases unmatched: 8. The germline V gene encodes CDR1 SGHTA and CDR2 FQGTGA. The CDR3 runs 17 residues. The CDR3 region is CASSLKSSGSWADTQYF. For the CDR3, the DNA is TGTGCCAGCAGCTTAAAGTCTAGCGGGAGTTGGGCAGATACGCAGTATTTT.

This clone was seen just once. The CDR3 spells CASSYSKQIGEQYF. DNA for the CDR3: TGTGCCAGCAGTTACTCGAAACAGATAGGCGAGCAGTACTTC. The chain has TRBV6-5 and TRBJ2-7; D remains unclear. Between the trimmed V and J ends, which lost 0 bases and 6 bases, there was a span of 12 bases. The CDR3 totals 14 residues. Germline V gives CDR1 MNHEY, CDR2 SVGAGI.

V and J are TRBV7-3 and TRBJ2-2, with 14 nucleotides matching TRBD2. Trimming cost V 5 bases and J 5 bases; bases outside gene matches: 7. Germline V gene sequence: CDR1 SGHTA, CDR2 FQGTGA. The CDR3 is 17 residues long. CDR3 protein: CASSPGLAGARTGELFF. Here the CDR3 DNA reads TGTGCCAGCAGCCCGGGACTAGCGGGAGCCCGGACCGGGGAGCTGTTTTTT. Combining the CDR3 with reference TRBV7-3 and TRBJ2-2 gives the whole variable domain GAGVSQTPSNKVTEKGKYVELRCDPISGHTALYWYRQSLGQGPEFLIYFQGTGAADDSGLPNDRFFAVRPEGSVSTLKIQRTERGDSAVYLCASSPGLAGARTGELFFGEGSRLTVL.

The chain links TRBV14 to TRBJ2-3; D remains ambiguous. Per the germline V gene, CDR1 is SGHDN and CDR2 is FVKESK. V gave up 1 base and J gave up 8 bases, with 13 bases separating them. This CDR3 has 14 amino acids. The CDR3 sequence is CASSQVAPRSTQYF. The CDR3, as DNA: TGTGCCAGCAGCCAAGTAGCCCCGAGGAGTACGCAGTATTTT.

The gene calls are TRBV5-5 and TRBJ2-3; D uncertain. CDR3 length: 15 residues. CDR1 is SGHKS and CDR2 is YYEKEE in the germline V gene (reference sequence). V was trimmed by 4 bases and J by 6 bases, leaving 18 bases between them. DNA for the CDR3: TGTGCCAGCAGCCGAAATACGGAAAGGCCGGATACGCAGTATTTT. Translated, it gives CASSRNTERPDTQYF.

The chain has TRBV6-6 and TRBJ2-1, with 9 bases fitting TRBD2. J gave up 5 bases and V 6 bases, and 2 bases lay outside the gene matches. This CDR3 has 13 amino acids. Germline V gene data show CDR1 as MNHNY and CDR2 as SVGAGI (reference sequence). The CDR3 loop reads CASRPSGDNEQFF. DNA of the CDR3: TGTGCCAGCAGACCTAGCGGGGACAATGAGCAGTTCTTC.

This clone was observed a single time. This chain connects TRBV29-1 to TRBJ1-4, with TRBD1 as a possible D gene (6 bases). Trimming pared 6 bases from V and 0 bases from J, leaving 11 bases between. Germline CDR1 SQVTM, CDR2 ANQGSEA. The CDR3 consists of 14 residues. CDR3 nucleotides: TGCAGCGTGGCTGCAGGGGCAACTAATGAAAAACTGTTTTTT. It encodes CSVAAGATNEKLFF.

This clone has only a few counts. The chain has TRBV18 and TRBJ1-1, with D unresolved. Per the germline V gene, CDR1 is KGHSH and CDR2 is LQKENI. CDR3 length: 13 residues. V was pared by 0 bases and J by 8 bases, with 10 bases between. The CDR3 DNA reads as TGTGCCAGCTCACCACCGGCCGGCAGGGAAGCTTTCTTT. Protein sequence: CASSPPAGREAFF. Combining the CDR3 with reference TRBV18 and TRBJ1-1 gives the whole variable domain NAGVMQNPRHLVRRRGQEARLRCSPMKGHSHVYWYRQLPEEGLKFMVYLQKENIIDESGMPKERFSAEFPKEGPSILRIQQVVRGDSAAYFCASSPPAGREAFFGQGTRLTVV.

The rearrangement uses TRBV10-2 and TRBJ2-7; 14 bases map to TRBD2. This CDR3 is 15 amino acids long. From germline, CDR1 is WSHSY and CDR2 SAAADI. The V gene end was trimmed by 7 bases and the J gene end by 6 bases; junction bases not matched to a gene: 8. The CDR3: CASTPGLAGDREQYF. CDR3 bases: TGCGCCAGCACCCCGGGACTAGCGGGAGATCGCGAGCAGTACTTC.

This sequence joins TRBV28 and TRBJ2-1; 9 bases agree with TRBD2. Per the germline V gene, CDR1 is MDHEN and CDR2 is SYDVKM. Germline trimming cut 3 bases from V and 2 bases from J; bases unmatched to any gene: 2. The CDR3 consists of 15 residues. The CDR3 DNA is TGTGCCAGCAGTTTTTTAGCGGGAGCCTACAATGAGCAGTTCTTC. Translating it yields CASSFLAGAYNEQFF.

The J gene is TRBJ2-1, the V gene TRBV19, with TRBD2 identical over 13 bases. The V and J ends lost 6 bases and 5 bases, in that order; junction bases with no gene match: 4. CDR3 length: 15 residues. Germline V gene data show CDR1 as LNHDA and CDR2 as SQIVND (reference sequence). For the CDR3, the DNA is TGTGCCAGTAGGAAACTAGCGGGAGGGGACAATGAGCAGTTCTTC. The encoded protein is CASRKLAGGDNEQFF.

The chain recombines TRBV7-9 with TRBJ2-1, with D tentatively TRBD1 (6 bases). The V end lost 5 bases, the J end lost 1 base, and 18 bases lay between the germline ends. The CDR3 loop spans 17 amino acids. Germline lookup yields CDR1 SEHNR and CDR2 FQNEAQ (reference sequence). CDR3 amino acids: CASSKHSDRPSYNEQFF. The CDR3 DNA is TGTGCCAGCAGCAAACACTCTGACAGGCCTTCCTACAATGAGCAGTTCTTC.

J is TRBJ2-2 and V is TRBV7-8, with D perhaps matching TRBD1 (5 bases). This CDR3 contains 15 residues. With 3 bases removed from V and 4 bases from J, the gap between germline ends came to 12 bases. Germline CDR1 SGHVS, CDR2 FQNEAQ. The CDR3 region has the DNA TGTGCCAGCAGCTTTGCGGCAGGGCTCACCGGGGAGCTGTTTTTT. Encoded protein: CASSFAAGLTGELFF.

J is TRBJ2-5 and V is TRBV2, with D possibly matching TRBD2 (7 bases). Between the trimmed V and J ends, which lost 3 bases and 2 bases, there was a span of 13 bases. CDR3 size: 15 residues. Germline V gene sequence: CDR1 SNHLY, CDR2 FYNNEI. The CDR3 nucleotides are TGTGCCAGCAGTGAGGGGGGGGCGCGTCAAGAGACCCAGTACTTC. Residues: CASSEGGARQETQYF.

This rearrangement joins TRBV7-9 to TRBJ2-7; D is possibly TRBD2 (6 bases). CDR3 length: 15 residues. In germline, CDR1 is SEHNR, CDR2 FQNEAQ (reference sequence). The V end lost 2 bases, the J end lost 7 bases, and 18 bases lay between the germline ends. CDR3 in DNA: TGTGCCAGCAGCTTAAGCCTCGCGGGGCGCCGGGAGCAGTACTTC. Translated: CASSLSLAGRREQYF. Together with reference TRBV7-9 and TRBJ2-7, the CDR3 gives the full variable domain: DTGVSQNPRHKITKRGQNVTFRCDPISEHNRLYWYRQTLGQGPEFLTYFQNEAQLEKSRLLSDRFSAERPKGSFSTLEIQRTEQGDSAMYLCASSLSLAGRREQYFGPGTRLTVT.

This chain uses TRBV6-1 with TRBJ2-7; tentatively, D is TRBD1 (5 bases). The CDR3 is 12 residues long. Germline V gene lookup returns CDR1 MNHNS and CDR2 SASEGT. The germline V and J ends were trimmed by 5 bases and 6 bases, with 11 bases remaining between them. The CDR3 DNA reads as TGTGCCAGCAGTAGAGACAGACTCGAGCAGTACTTC. This encodes CASSRDRLEQYF.